The 16 T cell receptor beta chains given below trace back to one sample, sequenced in a study of cytomegalovirus exposure and HLA in healthy donors. 60 Vbeta and 13 Jbeta primers were used in PCR. Clones were sequenced by immunoSEQ multiplex PCR, and TCRdb holds only the in-frame ones, with some missing. The table includes around 190,000 clones, 75% to 80% detected once. Sequencing used PBMCs. Receptors were obtained from a young woman in good health and CMV-seropositive.

The rearrangement joins TRBV29-1 to TRBJ1-2, with D perhaps TRBD1 (6 bases). Trimming pared 6 bases from V and 7 bases from J, leaving 15 bases between. Per the germline V gene, CDR1 is SQVTM and CDR2 is ANQGSEA. The CDR3 contains 12 residues. In DNA, the CDR3 is TGCAGCGTAGACACAGGGTTACTTGGCTACACCTTC. This encodes CSVDTGLLGYTF.

Concerning this clone itself: The junction does not match germline at one end; this may be a read error. J is TRBJ2-1 and V is TRBV7-2, with TRBD2 matching 8 bases. Germline CDR1 and CDR2: SGHTA and FQGNSA. The CDR3 has 16 residues. The CDR3, as DNA: TGTGCTAGCAGCTACGCCGGGACTAGGCTTTACGATGAGCAGTTCTTC. Translation gives CASSYAGTRLYDEQFF.

The sample holds one count of this clone. This chain links TRBV15 with TRBJ2-3; 10 bases are shared with TRBD2. V lost 2 bases and J lost 1; bases outside the gene matches: 6. The CDR3 spans 17 residues. Germline CDR1 reads LNHNV; CDR2 reads YYDKDF (reference sequence). CDR3 nucleotide sequence: TGTGCCACCAGCAGACTCGGACTAGCGGAAGGCACAGATACGCAGTATTTT. It specifies CATSRLGLAEGTDTQYF.

The chain combines TRBV19 with TRBJ1-1, with D tentatively TRBD1 (5 bases). The V gene lost 5 bases and the J gene lost 1 base, with 17 bases spanning the gap. CDR3 length equals 16 residues. Germline-derived CDR1 and CDR2 are LNHDA and SQIVND (reference sequence). The CDR3: CASSSPPRGKNTEAFF. CDR3 in DNA: TGTGCCAGTAGTTCCCCCCCTCGGGGGAAGAACACTGAAGCTTTCTTT. The whole variable domain, filled in from reference TRBV19 and TRBJ1-1, reads DGGITQSPKYLFRKEGQNVTLSCEQNLNHDAMYWYRQDPGQGLRLIYYSQIVNDFQKGDIAEGYSVSREKKESFPLTVTSAQKNPTAFYLCASSSPPRGKNTEAFFGQGTRLTVV.

The chain has TRBV28 and TRBJ2-7; D is unclear. CDR1 and CDR2 from the germline V gene are MDHEN and SYDVKM. This CDR3 spans 14 amino acids. V lost 5 bases and J 4 bases, leaving 15 bases between the germline ends. The CDR3 nucleotides are TGTGCCAGCAGTCTACCCCAAAAAAGTTACGAGCAGTACTTC. Translation gives CASSLPQKSYEQYF. The complete variable domain, with remaining parts taken from reference TRBV28 and TRBJ2-7, reads DVKVTQSSRYLVKRTGEKVFLECVQDMDHENMFWYRQDPGLGLRLIYFSYDVKMKEKGDIPEGYSVSREKKERFSLILESASTNQTSMYLCASSLPQKSYEQYFGPGTRLTVT.

The V call is TRBV29-1, the J call TRBJ2-1; D is ambiguous. Germline CDR1 is SQVTM and CDR2 is ANQGSEA. This CDR3 spans 14 amino acids. Between the trimmed V and J ends, which lost 6 bases and 1 base, there was a span of 13 bases. The CDR3 is CSVLYEDSYNEQFF. In DNA, the CDR3 is TGCAGCGTCCTCTACGAGGATTCCTACAATGAGCAGTTCTTC.

Note on this clone: Other DNA variants within this sample encode the same CDR3. The chain joins TRBV7-2 to TRBJ2-1; D is possibly TRBD2 (6 bases). Trimming stripped 0 bases from V and 0 bases from J, with 6 bases between. Germline CDR1 SGHTA, CDR2 FQGNSA. This CDR3 region has 15 residues. CDR3 in amino acids: CASSLAGSSYNEQFF. The CDR3 DNA sequence: TGTGCCAGCAGCTTAGCCGGGAGCTCCTACAATGAGCAGTTCTTC.

V and J are TRBV6-5 and TRBJ2-3; D possibly corresponds to TRBD1 (6 bases). CDR1 is MNHEY, CDR2 SVGAGI, per germline. This CDR3 is built from 15 residues. The V end lost 6 bases, the J end lost 1 base, and 14 bases lay between the germline ends. CDR3 sequence: CASRSTGLGTDTQYF. The CDR3 DNA is TGTGCCAGCAGGTCGACAGGACTCGGCACAGATACGCAGTATTTT.

The J gene is TRBJ2-1, the V gene TRBV11-2; 13 bases align to TRBD2. V dropped 5 bases and J dropped 10; count of bases not matched to a gene: 14. Germline assignment: CDR1 SGHAT and CDR2 FQNNGV. CDR3 length: 17 amino acids. The chain's CDR3 is CASSHYPTSGRASEQFF. CDR3 bases: TGTGCCAGCAGCCATTACCCTACTAGCGGGAGGGCCAGCGAGCAGTTCTTC. The whole variable domain, filled in from reference TRBV11-2 and TRBJ2-1, reads EAGVAQSPRYKIIEKRQSVAFWCNPISGHATLYWYQQILGQGPKLLIQFQNNGVVDDSQLPKDRFSAERLKGVDSTLKIQPAKLEDSAVYLCASSHYPTSGRASEQFFGPGTRLTVL.

This clone occurred a few times. This chain links TRBV6-5 with TRBJ2-1; 9 nucleotides line up with TRBD2. In germline, CDR1 is MNHEY, CDR2 SVGAGI. The CDR3 has 13 residues. The V segment lost 5 bases and the J segment 8 bases; nucleotides outside the gene matches: 4. The CDR3 nucleotides read TGTGCCAGCAGTCGTAGCGGGAGCTATGAGCAGTTCTTC. Translated, it gives CASSRSGSYEQFF.

The V and J genes are TRBV4-3 and TRBJ2-2, with 8 bases aligning to TRBD2. CDR1 and CDR2 (germline): LGHNA, YSLEER. The CDR3 is 15 amino acids. The J segment lost 7 bases and the V segment lost 0 bases, leaving 4 bases of the junction unmatched. The CDR3 here is CASSQEGREGGELFF. The CDR3 nucleotides read TGCGCCAGCAGCCAAGAAGGACGGGAGGGCGGGGAGCTGTTTTTT.

This sequence joins TRBV6-5 and TRBJ2-7, with TRBD1 as a possible D gene (6 bases). V lost 0 bases and J 4 bases, leaving 10 bases between the germline ends. The germline CDR1 and CDR2 sequences are MNHEY and SVGAGI. This CDR3 contains 14 residues. The CDR3 protein is CASSYSGATYEQYF. The CDR3 DNA is TGTGCCAGCAGTTACTCGGGGGCGACGTACGAGCAGTACTTC.

The chain carries TRBV5-4 and TRBJ1-6; no clear D. With 0 bases removed from V and 8 bases from J, the gap between germline ends came to 12 bases. Germline loops: CDR1 SGHNT, CDR2 YYREEE (reference sequence). The CDR3 extends over 15 amino acids. CDR3 DNA sequence: TGTGCCAGCAGCTTGGGTGGAGGGTTGGATTCACCCCTCCACTTT. This sequence encodes CASSLGGGLDSPLHF.

V usage is TRBV27 and J usage is TRBJ1-2; tentative D call: TRBD1 (5 bases). V shed 3 bases and J shed 1 base, with 9 bases lying between them. Germline assignment: CDR1 MNHEY and CDR2 SMNVEV (reference sequence). The CDR3 length is 14 residues. CDR3 amino acids: CASSLNRNNYGYTF. The CDR3 DNA sequence: TGTGCCAGCAGTTTGAACAGGAATAACTATGGCTACACCTTC.

The rearrangement joins TRBV28 to TRBJ2-3, with TRBD1 identical over 7 bases. V was clipped by 6 bases and J by 5 bases; unmatched bases: 11. The germline CDR1 and CDR2 sequences are MDHEN and SYDVKM. The CDR3 loop spans 15 amino acids. This CDR3 is CASRRLQGQEDTQYF. The DNA for the CDR3 is TGTGCCAGCAGAAGATTACAGGGGCAAGAAGATACGCAGTATTTT.

This sequence joins TRBV5-1 and TRBJ2-1; a possible D gene is TRBD2 (6 bases). CDR3 size: 11 residues. Germline V lookup: CDR1 SGHRS, CDR2 YFSETQ. The V end was cut by 4 bases, the J end by 8 bases, with 7 bases between. The CDR3 DNA reads TGCGCCAGCAGCAGGGAGGATGAGCAGTTCTTC. This encodes CASSREDEQFF.